This T cell receptor beta chain derives from a study of glioma-infiltrating T cells. Study summary: Glioblastomas were WHO grade IV, sampled at first diagnosis; low-grade were grade II. Target coverage was roughly 4- to 10-fold for 850,000 to 1,000,000 blood T cells. Study-wide results and caveats: Above-expected tissue-blood divergence occurred in all gliomas, most in low-grade ones.

V lost 0 bases and J lost 0, with 7 bases in between. The germline CDR1 and CDR2 sequences are SGHNT and YYREEE (reference sequence). The CDR3 loop spans 14 amino acids. Amplification of TCR alpha and beta CDR3 regions from RNA used iRepertoire nested multiplex PCR. Tissue mRNA or PBMC total RNA, about 90-450 ng, went into one-step reverse transcription and amplification. TCRdb redid the calling of the multiplex PCR reads with MiXCR, one entry per CDR3 protein. The table includes around 350,000 distinct CDR3 sequences, 41% detected once. In regard to this clonotype: The antigen remains undetermined.

The TCR comes from a human donor with low-grade glioma or glioblastoma, undergoing nonglioma brain surgery, or in good health (not recorded which). The rearrangement uses TRBV5-4 and TRBJ2-7; weak D call: TRBD1 (5 bases). Sequenced material: glioma tissue, nonneoplastic brain tissue, or PBMCs (not recorded which). This CDR3 is CASSLEGFSYEQYF. The DNA for the CDR3 is TGTGCCAGCAGCTTGGAGGGGTTCTCCTACGAGCAGTACTTC. Filled out from reference TRBV5-4 and TRBJ2-7, the complete variable domain reads ETGVTQSPTHLIKTRGQQVTLRCSSQSGHNTVSWYQQALGQGPQFIFQYYREEENGRGNFPPRFSGLQFPNYSSELNVNALELDDSALYLCASSLEGFSYEQYFGPGTRLTVT.